The 20 T cell receptor beta chains listed next were all sequenced from one sample in a study of PD-L1 blockade in urothelial cancer. Some clones are missing from TCRdb's copy, which holds only in-frame ones; the method was immunoSEQ multiplex PCR. The sample carries about 50,000 clones, roughly 86% recorded once. Documented time point: pretreatment peripheral blood. Specimen: PBMCs, collected around atezolizumab (anti-PD-L1) treatment. The source is a man between 60 and 70 years old with urothelial cancer.

The chain employs TRBV2 and TRBJ1-2; D call uncertain. Deletions cut 1 base from V and 2 bases from J, with 11 bases between. Germline V gives CDR1 SNHLY, CDR2 FYNNEI. This CDR3 spans 15 amino acids. The CDR3: CASSEGRPLNYGYTF. The CDR3 DNA reads as TGTGCCAGCAGTGAAGGCAGGCCGTTAAACTATGGCTACACCTTC.

DNA for the CDR3: TGTGCCAGCAGCGAAAGGGGTTTGTCCTACAATGAGCAGTTCTTC. As protein: CASSERGLSYNEQFF. J is TRBJ2-1 and V is TRBV9; the D gene is possibly TRBD1 (5 bases). Germline CDR1 SGDLS, CDR2 YYNGEE. Trimming pared 3 bases from V and 1 base from J, leaving 11 bases between. The CDR3 has 15 amino acids.

The CDR3 DNA follows: TGCGCCAGCAGCTTGGAACTAGCGGGAGTAGATACGCAGTATTTT. Translation: CASSLELAGVDTQYF. The chain recombines TRBV5-1 with TRBJ2-3; 11 nucleotides align to TRBD2. CDR1 is SGHRS, CDR2 YFSETQ, per germline. The CDR3 loop spans 15 amino acids. V gave up 0 bases and J gave up 5 bases; unmatched junction bases: 2.

The chain is built from TRBV19 and TRBJ1-3; weak D call: TRBD1 (5 bases). V lost 8 bases to trimming and J lost 3 bases, with 14 bases between them. CDR1 and CDR2 (germline): LNHDA, SQIVND (reference sequence). This CDR3 comprises 14 residues. The CDR3 protein is CASEDITVGNTIYF. DNA for the CDR3: TGTGCCAGTGAGGACATCACAGTTGGAAACACCATATATTTT.

The chain links TRBV6-1 to TRBJ1-5; 10 positions agree with TRBD1. The CDR3 covers 15 residues. Germline values: CDR1 MNHNS, CDR2 SASEGT. With V trimmed by 7 bases and J by 1 base, 4 bases remained unmatched. The DNA for the CDR3 is TGTGCCAGCATGACGACAGGGGGCAGCAATCAGCCCCAGCATTTT. Residues: CASMTTGGSNQPQHF.

The CDR3 bases are TGTGCCAGCAGTGAAGTGAGGGGGACCTCTGGAAACACCATATATTTT. This gives the protein CASSEVRGTSGNTIYF. This rearrangement joins TRBV2 to TRBJ1-3, with a tentative D call TRBD1 (6 bases). This CDR3 is built from 16 residues. Germline CDR1 is SNHLY and CDR2 is FYNNEI. With 1 base removed from V and 0 bases from J, the gap between germline ends came to 10 bases.

This clone appeared once. The V call is TRBV7-3, the J call TRBJ2-1; 12 nucleotides match TRBD2. The CDR3 loop spans 16 amino acids. The germline CDR1 and CDR2 sequences are SGHTA and FQGTGA. The V segment lost 3 bases and the J segment 4 bases; nucleotides outside the gene matches: 4. CDR3 protein: CASSFTSGGIYNEQFF. The CDR3 nucleotides are TGTGCCAGCAGCTTCACTAGCGGGGGGATATACAATGAGCAGTTCTTC. The complete variable domain, with remaining parts taken from reference TRBV7-3 and TRBJ2-1, reads GAGVSQTPSNKVTEKGKYVELRCDPISGHTALYWYRQSLGQGPEFLIYFQGTGAADDSGLPNDRFFAVRPEGSVSTLKIQRTERGDSAVYLCASSFTSGGIYNEQFFGPGTRLTVL.

J is TRBJ2-3 and V is TRBV14; 10 bases fit TRBD1. The CDR3 length is 14 residues. Germline V gives CDR1 SGHDN, CDR2 FVKESK. The ends lost 3 bases at V and 3 bases at J; junction bases unmatched: 0. The CDR3 loop reads CASSQDRGTDTQYF. The CDR3 region has the DNA TGTGCCAGCAGCCAGGACAGGGGGACAGATACGCAGTATTTT.

The CDR3, as DNA: TGTGCCAGCAGTTTTACTAGCGCACAAGAGACCCAGTACTTC. It codes for CASSFTSAQETQYF. J is TRBJ2-5 and V is TRBV6-5, with TRBD2 matching over 7 bases. Germline lookup yields CDR1 MNHEY and CDR2 SVGAGI. V was clipped by 4 bases and J by 2 bases; unmatched bases: 4. The length of the CDR3 is 14 residues.

The chain couples TRBV5-1 to TRBJ1-1, with D uncertain. The CDR3 has 13 residues. Germline V gives CDR1 SGHRS, CDR2 YFSETQ. Trimming pared 0 bases from V and 0 bases from J, leaving 3 bases between. CDR3 in amino acids: CASSLAVNTEAFF. The CDR3 DNA reads TGCGCCAGCAGCTTGGCCGTGAACACTGAAGCTTTCTTT.

The chain joins TRBV18 to TRBJ2-2, with 13 bases matching TRBD2. Germline CDR1 is KGHSH and CDR2 is LQKENI. The CDR3 has 18 residues. With 7 bases clipped from V and 7 bases from J, the junction kept 15 bases outside the gene matches. The DNA of the CDR3 is TGTGCCAGCTGCGCCGGACTAGCGGGGGCTCCGATCGGCGGGGAGCTGTTTTTT. Protein sequence: CASCAGLAGAPIGGELFF.

The chain has TRBV5-4 and TRBJ2-7; 10 bases line up with TRBD2. CDR1 and CDR2 (germline): SGHNT, YYREEE (reference sequence). There are 16 residues in the CDR3. J was trimmed by 4 bases and V by 4 bases; bases with no gene match: 11. Written as DNA, the CDR3 is TGTGCCAGCAGCGGCGGAGGGAGCGGGGGGGTTTACGAGCAGTACTTC. Translated, it gives CASSGGGSGGVYEQYF.

V is TRBV6-5 and J is TRBJ1-2, with 9 bases that match TRBD1. The V segment lost 2 bases and the J segment 2 bases; nucleotides outside the gene matches: 6. Germline-derived CDR1 and CDR2 are MNHEY and SVGAGI. The CDR3 sequence is 16 residues long. The CDR3: CASSYAVGTGNYGYTF. DNA of the CDR3: TGTGCCAGCAGTTACGCGGTCGGGACAGGGAACTATGGCTACACCTTC.

The rearrangement joins TRBV9 to TRBJ2-1; 8 bases are a match to TRBD1. Germline assignment: CDR1 SGDLS and CDR2 YYNGEE. CDR3 length equals 15 residues. With V trimmed by 0 bases and J by 6 bases, 5 bases remained unmatched. The CDR3, as DNA: TGTGCCAGCAGCGTAGGACAGGGGATCTCCAATGAGCAGTTCTTC. Residues: CASSVGQGISNEQFF.

This clone has a single count. This chain connects TRBV7-2 to TRBJ1-3, with a tentative D call TRBD1 (5 bases). CDR1 is SGHTA and CDR2 is FQGNSA in the germline V gene. This CDR3 contains 15 residues. Trimming removed 5 bases at V and 8 bases at J, with 19 bases between. The CDR3: CASSPGPTGGDTIYF. DNA for the CDR3: TGTGCCAGCAGCCCAGGGCCCACAGGCGGTGACACCATATATTTT.

This clone was counted a single time. The chain recombines TRBV9 with TRBJ2-2; 7 bases line up with TRBD1. After removal of 4 bases from V and 2 bases from J, the junction contained 8 bases not matched to a gene. The CDR3 runs to 16 residues. Germline loops: CDR1 SGDLS, CDR2 YYNGEE. The DNA for the CDR3 is TGTGCCAGCAGCCCCAGACAGGGCACAAACACCGGGGAGCTGTTTTTT. Its protein is CASSPRQGTNTGELFF.

The chain is built from TRBV7-2 and TRBJ1-1; D is unresolved. The CDR3 is 13 amino acids. Germline loops: CDR1 SGHTA, CDR2 FQGNSA. The V gene lost 5 bases and the J gene lost 3 bases, with 10 bases spanning the gap. Here the CDR3 DNA reads TGTGCCAGCAGCCTACAGTTTGACACTGAAGCTTTCTTT. The encoded protein is CASSLQFDTEAFF.

CDR3 protein: CASSQDRGPSEQFF. In DNA, the CDR3 is TGCGCCAGCAGCCAAGATAGGGGGCCATCTGAGCAGTTCTTC. The chain combines TRBV4-3 with TRBJ2-1; TRBD1 matches at 7 bases. This CDR3 has 14 residues. J lost 9 bases, V lost 0 bases, and 5 bases had no gene match. The germline CDR1 and CDR2 sequences are LGHNA and YSLEER.

This clone was counted between two and nine times. This chain joins TRBV11-2 and TRBJ1-1; 8 nucleotides line up with TRBD1. The CDR3 has 12 amino acids. Germline CDR1 is SGHAT and CDR2 is FQNNGV. Unmatched junction bases numbered 6, after V lost 4 bases and J lost 11 bases. The DNA of the CDR3 is TGTGCCAGCAGCTCTGACAGGGGTTCTGCTTTCTTT. Protein: CASSSDRGSAFF.

This sequence joins TRBV5-1 and TRBJ2-3, with 7 bases identical to TRBD1. CDR1 is SGHRS and CDR2 is YFSETQ in the germline V gene. The junction had 10 bases not matched to a gene; V was cut back by 2 bases and J by 4 bases. This CDR3 has 16 residues. The CDR3 is CASSFAPDRAPDTQYF. The DNA of the CDR3 is TGCGCCAGCAGCTTCGCTCCAGACAGGGCCCCAGATACGCAGTATTTT. Filled out from reference TRBV5-1 and TRBJ2-3, the complete variable domain reads KAGVTQTPRYLIKTRGQQVTLSCSPISGHRSVSWYQQTPGQGLQFLFEYFSETQRNKGNFPGRFSGRQFSNSRSEMNVSTLELGDSALYLCASSFAPDRAPDTQYFGPGTRLTVL.